This T cell receptor (beta chain) was documented in a study of siplizumab effects on memory and regulatory T cells. Whole-study findings and limits: Contribution to the alloresponse seemed major for naive T cells, which also seemed more diverse than memory cells. Mapping to unstimulated subsets was achieved for only a minor fraction of alloreactive clones. Roughly 75-96% of dividing CD4+ or CD8+ clones were without an attributable naive or memory phenotype.

Germline values: CDR1 MDHEN, CDR2 SYDVKM. CDR3 length: 14 amino acids. V was pared by 1 base and J by 5 bases, with 12 bases between. Clones were sequenced by immunoSEQ multiplex PCR, and TCRdb holds only the in-frame ones, with some missing. The sample gives some 97,000 clones, under 95% of which show up once; around 0.73% is in the top ten. A remark on this clone: Its cognate antigen is unknown.

J is TRBJ2-7 and V is TRBV28, with D perhaps TRBD1 or TRBD2 (5 bases each). The sequenced material came from Tregs sorted from blood. This receptor was obtained from a human donor in good health. CDR3 in amino acids: CASSLSGPSHEQYF. CDR3 DNA: TGTGCCAGCAGTTTATCGGGACCTTCCCACGAGCAGTACTTC.